Presented here are 9 T cell receptor beta chains from one specimen sequenced in a study of technical replicates of blood from several donors. Sequencing was performed with immunoSEQ multiplex PCR; in TCRdb, only in-frame clones are kept and a portion is missing. The data hold roughly 67,000 clones, with more than 95% observed a single time. The sample taken for sequencing was T cells isolated from PBMCs. These receptors were collected from a human donor in good health.

V usage is TRBV28 and J usage is TRBJ1-4; 9 bases align to TRBD1. From germline, CDR1 is MDHEN and CDR2 SYDVKM. V lost 2 bases and J lost 4; bases outside the gene matches: 5. The CDR3 contains 16 residues. CDR3: CASSLQGQGLNEKLFF. In DNA, the CDR3 is TGTGCCAGCAGTTTACAGGGACAGGGACTTAATGAAAAACTGTTTTTT. The entire variable domain, with the rest obtained from reference TRBV28 and TRBJ1-4, is as follows: DVKVTQSSRYLVKRTGEKVFLECVQDMDHENMFWYRQDPGLGLRLIYFSYDVKMKEKGDIPEGYSVSREKKERFSLILESASTNQTSMYLCASSLQGQGLNEKLFFGSGTQLSVL.

This clone was recorded once. The gene calls are TRBV27 and TRBJ1-1; weak D call: TRBD1 (5 bases). Germline loops: CDR1 MNHEY, CDR2 SMNVEV (reference sequence). Trimming cost V 3 bases and J 1 base, with 15 bases left between them. This CDR3 has 16 residues. In DNA form, the CDR3 reads TGTGCCAGCAGTTTCCAGGGTAGATTCTCGAACACTGAAGCTTTCTTT. Translation gives CASSFQGRFSNTEAFF.

The J gene is TRBJ2-1, the V gene TRBV2; perhaps TRBD1 as D (5 bases). Trimming cost V 3 bases and J 8 bases, with 17 bases left between them. This CDR3 has 15 amino acids. Germline V lookup: CDR1 SNHLY, CDR2 FYNNEI. The CDR3 loop reads CASSDRRAYKDEQFF. The CDR3 nucleotides read TGTGCCAGCAGTGACCGCAGGGCCTATAAAGATGAGCAGTTCTTC.

The chain carries TRBV4-1 and TRBJ1-1, with TRBD1 matching over 10 bases. Germline V gene data show CDR1 as MGHRA and CDR2 as YSYEKL. This CDR3 is built from 14 residues. J gave up 6 bases and V 1 base, and 2 bases lay outside the gene matches. The CDR3 DNA reads TGCGCCAGCAGCCAAGTGACAGGGGGCTCTGAAGCTTTCTTT. Protein: CASSQVTGGSEAFF.

V usage is TRBV7-2 and J usage is TRBJ2-1, with 8 bases fitting TRBD1. The trim removed 5 bases at V and 7 bases at J, leaving 16 bases unmatched. The CDR3 consists of 17 residues. Germline CDR1 SGHTA, CDR2 FQGNSA. The CDR3 nucleotides are TGTGCCAGCAGCCCCAGAACCGGGACAGGAACGTTGAATGAGCAGTTCTTC. Protein product: CASSPRTGTGTLNEQFF.

The V call is TRBV6-5, the J call TRBJ2-7, with 7 bases lining up with TRBD2. The germline gives CDR1 MNHEY, CDR2 SVGAGI. This CDR3 comprises 14 residues. V lost 2 bases and J lost 2; bases outside the gene matches: 3. This CDR3 reads CASSYGGRAYEQYF. DNA for the CDR3: TGTGCCAGCAGTTACGGCGGGAGAGCCTACGAGCAGTACTTC.

The V gene is TRBV13, the J gene TRBJ2-3, with 14 bases lining up with TRBD2. CDR1 is PRHDT, CDR2 FYEKMQ, per germline (reference sequence). Losses at the gene ends were 5 bases for V and 7 bases for J; bases not matched to a gene: 8. This CDR3 comprises 16 residues. The CDR3 nucleotides read TGTGCCAGCAGCGCGGGGACTAGCGGGGGTTTCTATACGCAGTATTTT. Its translation is CASSAGTSGGFYTQYF.

The chain couples TRBV6-5 to TRBJ2-7; 9 bases align to TRBD2. J gave up 4 bases and V 6 bases, and 7 bases lay outside the gene matches. The CDR3 is 14 amino acids. Germline CDR1 reads MNHEY; CDR2 reads SVGAGI. CDR3 loop: CASRRGLARYEQYF. CDR3 sequence (DNA): TGTGCCAGCAGGAGGGGACTAGCCCGGTACGAGCAGTACTTC.

This clone has only one observation. V and J are TRBV11-1 and TRBJ1-1; 8 nucleotides align to TRBD1. The CDR3 totals 14 residues. V shed 6 bases and J 8 bases; nucleotides not matched to a gene: 11. The V gene's germline CDR1 is SGHAT and CDR2 FQDESV (reference sequence). CDR3: CASSRDDRGTEAFF. In nucleotides, the CDR3 is TGTGCCAGCAGTCGCGACGACAGGGGTACAGAAGCTTTCTTT.